The TCR beta chain under discussion was sequenced for a study of T cell repertoires in cytomegalovirus infection. Across the study: Both CMV infection and a matching HLA type were indicated by public TCR beta signatures. Study outcomes and limitations: Ex vivo, HLA-C-restricted CMV-specific TCR beta clonotypes prevailed over the rest of the response. Pooled public TCR beta family frequency picked out CMV carriers with the relevant HLA.

The table lists this clonotype with a few counts. Its target is not known. In TCRdb, the reads were re-called with MiXCR into one record per CDR3 protein. The data contain about 360,000 distinct CDR3 sequences, over 15% of them singletons. The receptor was derived from a human donor in good health (CMV status not recorded). Some clones in this sample may be carry-over from other donors' samples. The sequencing input was PBMCs.

CDR3 in DNA: TGTGCCAGCAGTTGGGGTAGACCGCAGTTCTTC. Translating it yields CASSWGRPQFF. The chain recombines TRBV28 with TRBJ2-1; D is unresolved. The CDR3 sequence is 11 residues long. With 4 bases removed from V and 12 bases from J, the gap between germline ends came to 10 bases. CDR1 and CDR2 from the germline V gene are MDHEN and SYDVKM.